The TCR beta chain under discussion was sequenced for a study of shared clonotypes between healthy human individuals. The V gene's germline CDR1 is SGHTA and CDR2 FQGTGA. Trimming stripped 8 bases from V and 7 bases from J, with 14 bases between. CDR3 length: 12 residues. The assay was immunoSEQ multiplex PCR, and TCRdb's table has in-frame clones only and misses some. The sample consists of about 2.3 million clones, less than 95% of them appearing once. This clonotype was obtained from a young man in good health. Some clones in this sample may be carry-over from other donors' samples. Material for sequencing was naive CD4+ T cells from PBMCs. Indicated subset: CD45RA+ positively selected. The chain employs TRBV7-3 and TRBJ2-5; TRBD1 might be the D (5 bases). Here the CDR3 reads CASSDRSGTQYF. Written as DNA, the CDR3 is TGTGCCAGCTCCGACAGATCAGGGACCCAGTACTTC.